A selection of T cell receptor beta chains follows, all from one sample in a study of monozygotic twins with inflammatory bowel disease. Following a re-call of the 5' RACE reads, TCRdb has one entry per CDR3 protein and lacks DNA. This sample's table has some 440,000 distinct CDR3 sequences. Material: blood. These receptors all stem from a human donor with ulcerative colitis or Crohn's disease, or a healthy co-twin of an affected twin (not recorded which). The CDR3 runs from the conserved cysteine through the conserved F or W.

CVSSLTNQQNQPQHF | TRBJ1-5 | TRBV7-2
CATTNLGELFF | TRBJ2-2 | TRBV10-3
CASSQDKGLAGDSTYEQYF | TRBJ2-7 | TRBV4-2
CAGRPGQNYGYTF | TRBJ1-2 | TRBV6-2/TRBV6-3
CSAREHAWTSTDTQYF | TRBJ2-3 | TRBV20-1
CASSFSYPTEAQYF | TRBJ2-3 | TRBV7-9
CASSLSTDYRGEQYF | TRBJ2-7 | TRBV4-1
CASSSTTSSTDTQYF | TRBJ2-3 | TRBV5-1
CASSLDGGWTSDYNEQFF | TRBJ2-1 | TRBV11-2
CASSHPRDGELFF | TRBJ2-2 | TRBV4-1
CASSSKGWEEPQHF | TRBJ1-5 | TRBV7-9
CASSFTGTAAQPQHF | TRBJ1-5 | TRBV12-3/TRBV12-4
CSATWGGTSLGPQHF | TRBJ1-5 | TRBV20-1
CSARDYGGQPQHF | TRBJ1-5 | TRBV20-1
CASSQTGDYYNEQFF | TRBJ2-1 | TRBV6-2/TRBV6-3
CASSAQPGTSGGSDTQYF | TRBJ2-3 | TRBV9